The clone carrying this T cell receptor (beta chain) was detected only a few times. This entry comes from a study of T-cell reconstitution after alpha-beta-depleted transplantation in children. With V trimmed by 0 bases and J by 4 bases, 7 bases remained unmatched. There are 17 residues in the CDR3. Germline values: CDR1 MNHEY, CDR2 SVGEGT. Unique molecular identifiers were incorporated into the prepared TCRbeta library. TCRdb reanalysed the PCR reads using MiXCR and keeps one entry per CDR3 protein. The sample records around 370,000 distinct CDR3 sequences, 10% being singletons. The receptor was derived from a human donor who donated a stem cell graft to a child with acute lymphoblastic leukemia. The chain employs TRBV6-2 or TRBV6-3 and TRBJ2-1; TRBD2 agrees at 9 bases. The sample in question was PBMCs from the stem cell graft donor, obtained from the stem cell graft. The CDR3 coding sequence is TGTGCCAGCAGTTACTCGACGCGGGAGGGCCCTTACAATGAGCAGTTCTTC. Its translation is CASSYSTREGPYNEQFF.